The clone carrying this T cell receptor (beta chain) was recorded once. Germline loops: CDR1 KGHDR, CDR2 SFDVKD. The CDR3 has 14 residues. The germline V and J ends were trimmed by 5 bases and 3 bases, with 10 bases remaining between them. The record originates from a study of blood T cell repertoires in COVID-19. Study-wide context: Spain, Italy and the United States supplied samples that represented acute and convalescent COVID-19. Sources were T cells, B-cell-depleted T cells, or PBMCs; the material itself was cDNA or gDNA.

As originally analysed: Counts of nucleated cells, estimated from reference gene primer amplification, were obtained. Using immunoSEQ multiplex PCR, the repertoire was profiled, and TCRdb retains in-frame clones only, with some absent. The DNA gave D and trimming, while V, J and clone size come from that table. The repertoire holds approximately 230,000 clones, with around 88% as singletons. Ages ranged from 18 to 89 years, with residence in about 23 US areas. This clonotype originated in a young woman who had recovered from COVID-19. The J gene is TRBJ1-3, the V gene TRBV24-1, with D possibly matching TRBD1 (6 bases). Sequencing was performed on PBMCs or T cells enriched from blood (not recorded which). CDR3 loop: CATSAPGVGNTIYF. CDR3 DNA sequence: TGTGCCACCAGTGCCCCAGGGGTTGGAAACACCATATATTTT.